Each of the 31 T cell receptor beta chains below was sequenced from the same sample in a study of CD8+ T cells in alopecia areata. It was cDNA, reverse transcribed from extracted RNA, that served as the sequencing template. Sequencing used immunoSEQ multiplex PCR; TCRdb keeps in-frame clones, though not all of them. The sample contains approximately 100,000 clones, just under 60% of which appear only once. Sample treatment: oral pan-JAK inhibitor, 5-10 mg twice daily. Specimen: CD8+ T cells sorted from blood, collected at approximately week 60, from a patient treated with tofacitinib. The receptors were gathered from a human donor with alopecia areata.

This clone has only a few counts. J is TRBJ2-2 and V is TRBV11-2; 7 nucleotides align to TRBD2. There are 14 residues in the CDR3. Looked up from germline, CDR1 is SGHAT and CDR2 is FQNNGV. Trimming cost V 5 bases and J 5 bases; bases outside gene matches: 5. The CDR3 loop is CASSPSGRTGELFF. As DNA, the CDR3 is TGTGCCAGCAGCCCTAGCGGACGAACCGGGGAGCTGTTTTTT.

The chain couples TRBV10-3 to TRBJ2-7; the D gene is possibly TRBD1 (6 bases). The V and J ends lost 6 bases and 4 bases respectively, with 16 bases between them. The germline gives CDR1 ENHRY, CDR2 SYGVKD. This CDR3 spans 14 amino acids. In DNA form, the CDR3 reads TGTGCCATCAGGGACAGTGAATTTGGGTACGAGCAGTACTTC. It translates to CAIRDSEFGYEQYF.

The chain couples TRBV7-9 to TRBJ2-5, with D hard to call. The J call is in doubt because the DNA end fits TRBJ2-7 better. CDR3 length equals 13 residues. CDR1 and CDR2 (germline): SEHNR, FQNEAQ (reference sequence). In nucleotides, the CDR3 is TGTGCCAGCAGCTGGGGTGGGTCCTACGAGCAGTACTTC. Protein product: CASSWGGSYEQYF.

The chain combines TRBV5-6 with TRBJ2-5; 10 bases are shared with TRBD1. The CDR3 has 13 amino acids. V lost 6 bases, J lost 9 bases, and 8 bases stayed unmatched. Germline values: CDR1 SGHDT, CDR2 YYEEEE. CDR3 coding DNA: TGTGCCAGCACGCCCGGGACAGGGGATTCCCAGTACTTC. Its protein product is CASTPGTGDSQYF.

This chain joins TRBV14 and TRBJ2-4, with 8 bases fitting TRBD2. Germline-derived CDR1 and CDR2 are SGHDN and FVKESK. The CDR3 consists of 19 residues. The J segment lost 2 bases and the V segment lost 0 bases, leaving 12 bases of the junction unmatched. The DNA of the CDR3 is TGTGCCAGCAGCCAAGAGGCCCGGGGGGGGCTAAAGACCAAAAACATTCAGTACTTC. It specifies CASSQEARGGLKTKNIQYF.

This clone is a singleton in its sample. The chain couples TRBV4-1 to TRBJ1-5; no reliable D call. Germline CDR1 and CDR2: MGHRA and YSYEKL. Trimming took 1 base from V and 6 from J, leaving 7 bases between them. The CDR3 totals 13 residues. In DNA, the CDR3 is TGCGCCAGCAGCCAAGCGGCAGGTCAGCCCCAGCATTTT. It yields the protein CASSQAAGQPQHF.

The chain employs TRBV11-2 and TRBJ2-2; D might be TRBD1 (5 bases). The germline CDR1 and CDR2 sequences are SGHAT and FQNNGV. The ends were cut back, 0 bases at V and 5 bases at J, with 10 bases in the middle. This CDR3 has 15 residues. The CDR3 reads CASSLEAGWTGELFF. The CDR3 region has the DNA TGTGCCAGCAGCTTAGAGGCAGGGTGGACCGGGGAGCTGTTTTTT.

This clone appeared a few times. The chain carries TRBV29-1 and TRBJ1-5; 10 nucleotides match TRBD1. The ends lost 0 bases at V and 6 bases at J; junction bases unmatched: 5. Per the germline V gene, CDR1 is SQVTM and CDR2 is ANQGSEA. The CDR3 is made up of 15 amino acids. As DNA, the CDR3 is TGCAGCGTTGAAGAGGGGGACAGGGGAGGTCAGCCCCAGCATTTT. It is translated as CSVEEGDRGGQPQHF.

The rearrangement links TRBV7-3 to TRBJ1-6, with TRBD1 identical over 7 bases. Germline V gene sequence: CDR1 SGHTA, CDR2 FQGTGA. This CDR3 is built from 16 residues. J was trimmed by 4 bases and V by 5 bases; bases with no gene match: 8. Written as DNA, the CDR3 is TGTGCCAGCAGCGATGGGGACAGCCTATATAATTCACCCCTCCACTTT. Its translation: CASSDGDSLYNSPLHF.

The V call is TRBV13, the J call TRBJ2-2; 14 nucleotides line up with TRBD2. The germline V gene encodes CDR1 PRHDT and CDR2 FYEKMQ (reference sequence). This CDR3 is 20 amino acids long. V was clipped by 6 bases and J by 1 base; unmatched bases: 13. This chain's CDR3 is CASSFVPGLAGDLNTGELFF. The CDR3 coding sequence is TGTGCCAGCAGTTTCGTGCCGGGACTAGCGGGGGACTTGAACACCGGGGAGCTGTTTTTT.

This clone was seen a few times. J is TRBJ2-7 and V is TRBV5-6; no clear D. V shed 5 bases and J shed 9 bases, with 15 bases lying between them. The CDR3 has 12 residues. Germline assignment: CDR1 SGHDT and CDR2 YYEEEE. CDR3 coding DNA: TGTGCCAGCAGTTCATCACGACGGTTGCAGTACTTC. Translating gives CASSSSRRLQYF. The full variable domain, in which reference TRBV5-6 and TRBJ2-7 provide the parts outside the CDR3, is DAGVTQSPTHLIKTRGQQVTLRCSPKSGHDTVSWYQQALGQGPQFIFQYYEEEERQRGNFPDRFSGHQFPNYSSELNVNALLLGDSALYLCASSSSRRLQYFGPGTRLTVT.

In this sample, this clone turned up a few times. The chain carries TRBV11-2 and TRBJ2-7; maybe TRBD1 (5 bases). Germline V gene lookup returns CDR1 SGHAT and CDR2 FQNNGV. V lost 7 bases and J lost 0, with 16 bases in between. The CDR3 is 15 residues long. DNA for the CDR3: TGTGCCAGCATCGATTCCTACAGGAGCTCCTACGAGCAGTACTTC. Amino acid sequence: CASIDSYRSSYEQYF.

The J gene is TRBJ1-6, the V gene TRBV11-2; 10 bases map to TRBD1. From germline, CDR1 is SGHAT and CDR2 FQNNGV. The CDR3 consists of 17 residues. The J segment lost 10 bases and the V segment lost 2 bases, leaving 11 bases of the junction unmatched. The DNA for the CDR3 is TGTGCCAGCAGCTTACACGACTGGACAGGGGGTGGCTCACCCCTCCACTTT. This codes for CASSLHDWTGGGSPLHF. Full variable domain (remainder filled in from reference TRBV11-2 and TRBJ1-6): EAGVAQSPRYKIIEKRQSVAFWCNPISGHATLYWYQQILGQGPKLLIQFQNNGVVDDSQLPKDRFSAERLKGVDSTLKIQPAKLEDSAVYLCASSLHDWTGGGSPLHFGNGTRLTVT.

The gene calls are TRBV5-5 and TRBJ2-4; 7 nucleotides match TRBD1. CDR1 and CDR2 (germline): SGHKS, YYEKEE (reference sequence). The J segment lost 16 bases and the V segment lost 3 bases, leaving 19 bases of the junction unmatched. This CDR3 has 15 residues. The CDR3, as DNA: TGTGCCAGCAGCTCCACTCCCTCAGGGGGACATTCTCTCTACTTC. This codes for CASSSTPSGGHSLYF.

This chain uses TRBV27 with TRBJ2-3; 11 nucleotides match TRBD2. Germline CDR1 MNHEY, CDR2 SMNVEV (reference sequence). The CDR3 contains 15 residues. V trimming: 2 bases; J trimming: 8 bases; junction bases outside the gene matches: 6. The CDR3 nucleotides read TGTGCCAGCAGTTTACGACTAGCGGGGAAGGGTACGCAGTATTTT. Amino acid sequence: CASSLRLAGKGTQYF.

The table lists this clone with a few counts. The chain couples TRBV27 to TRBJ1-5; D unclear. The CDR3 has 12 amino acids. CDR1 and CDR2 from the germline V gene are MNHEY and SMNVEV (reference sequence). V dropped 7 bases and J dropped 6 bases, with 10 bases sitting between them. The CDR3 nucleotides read TGTGCCAGCACCTCGGGCGGTCAGCCCCAGCATTTT. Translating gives CASTSGGQPQHF.

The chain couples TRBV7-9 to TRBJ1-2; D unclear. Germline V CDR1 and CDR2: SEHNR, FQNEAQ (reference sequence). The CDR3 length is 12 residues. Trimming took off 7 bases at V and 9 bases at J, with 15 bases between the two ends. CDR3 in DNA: TGTGCCAGCAACTATGGGCCCAGTAGCTACACCTTC. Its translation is CASNYGPSSYTF.

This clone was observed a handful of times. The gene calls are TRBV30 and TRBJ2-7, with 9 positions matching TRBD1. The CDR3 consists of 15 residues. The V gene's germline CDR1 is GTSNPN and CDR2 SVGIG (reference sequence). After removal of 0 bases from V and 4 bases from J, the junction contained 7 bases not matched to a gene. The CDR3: CAWSVGGQGQYEQYF. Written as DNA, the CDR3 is TGTGCCTGGAGTGTAGGAGGACAGGGGCAATACGAGCAGTACTTC.

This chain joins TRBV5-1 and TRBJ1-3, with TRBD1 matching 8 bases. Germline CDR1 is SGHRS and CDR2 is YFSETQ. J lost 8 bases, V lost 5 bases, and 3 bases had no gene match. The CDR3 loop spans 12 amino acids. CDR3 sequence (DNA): TGCGCCAGCAGGGACAGGGAAGACACCATATATTTT. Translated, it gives CASRDREDTIYF.

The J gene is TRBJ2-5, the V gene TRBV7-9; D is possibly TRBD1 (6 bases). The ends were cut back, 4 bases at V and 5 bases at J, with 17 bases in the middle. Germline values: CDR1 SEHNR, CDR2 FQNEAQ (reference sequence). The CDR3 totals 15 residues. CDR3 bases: TGTGCCAGCAGCTCCGGACAGACGACGTGGGAGACCCAGTACTTC. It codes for CASSSGQTTWETQYF.

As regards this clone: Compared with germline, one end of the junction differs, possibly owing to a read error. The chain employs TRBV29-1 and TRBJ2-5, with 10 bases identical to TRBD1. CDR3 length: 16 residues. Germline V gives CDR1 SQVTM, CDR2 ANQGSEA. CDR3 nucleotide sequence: TGCAGCGTGGAACCGACAGGGGGCCCCCCCCAAGGGACCCAGTACTTC. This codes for CSVEPTGGPPQGTQYF.

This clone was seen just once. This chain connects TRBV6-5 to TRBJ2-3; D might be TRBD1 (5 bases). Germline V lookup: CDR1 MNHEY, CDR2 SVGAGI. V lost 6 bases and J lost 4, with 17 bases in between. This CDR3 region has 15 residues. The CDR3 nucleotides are TGTGCCAGCAGGGGATCAGGGAAGGGCGCAGATACGCAGTATTTT. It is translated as CASRGSGKGADTQYF.

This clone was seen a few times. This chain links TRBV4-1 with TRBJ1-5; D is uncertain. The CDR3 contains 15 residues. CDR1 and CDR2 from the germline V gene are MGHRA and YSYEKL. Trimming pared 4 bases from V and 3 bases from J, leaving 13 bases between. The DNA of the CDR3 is TGCGCCAGCAGCCTACTCGGGGAGATCAATCAGCCCCAGCATTTT. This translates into CASSLLGEINQPQHF.

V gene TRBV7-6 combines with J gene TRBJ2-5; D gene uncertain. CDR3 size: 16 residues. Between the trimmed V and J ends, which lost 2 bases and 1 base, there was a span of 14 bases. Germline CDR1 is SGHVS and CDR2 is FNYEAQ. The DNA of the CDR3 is TGTGCCAGCAGCTTACGCGCAAAGGGATTCCAAGAGACCCAGTACTTC. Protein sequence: CASSLRAKGFQETQYF.

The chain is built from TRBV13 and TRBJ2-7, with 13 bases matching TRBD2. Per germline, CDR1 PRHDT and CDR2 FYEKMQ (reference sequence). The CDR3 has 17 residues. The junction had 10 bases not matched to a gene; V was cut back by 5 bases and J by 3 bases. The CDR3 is CASSGNRRLAGGYEQYF. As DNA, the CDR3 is TGTGCCAGCAGCGGGAACCGCCGACTAGCGGGGGGCTACGAGCAGTACTTC.

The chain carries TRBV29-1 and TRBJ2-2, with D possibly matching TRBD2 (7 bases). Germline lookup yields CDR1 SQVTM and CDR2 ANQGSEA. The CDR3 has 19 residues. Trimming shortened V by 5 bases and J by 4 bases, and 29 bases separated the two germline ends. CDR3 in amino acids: CSVFTFTLGGKRGTGELFF. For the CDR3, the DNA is TGCAGCGTTTTTACTTTTACGCTGGGGGGCAAGCGGGGCACCGGGGAGCTGTTTTTT.

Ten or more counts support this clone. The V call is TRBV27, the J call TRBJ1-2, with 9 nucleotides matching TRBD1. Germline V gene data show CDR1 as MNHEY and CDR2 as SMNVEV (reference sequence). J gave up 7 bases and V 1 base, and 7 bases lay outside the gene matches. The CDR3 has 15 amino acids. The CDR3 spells CASSLYSGQGGGYTF. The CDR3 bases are TGTGCCAGCAGTTTATACTCGGGACAGGGTGGTGGCTACACCTTC.

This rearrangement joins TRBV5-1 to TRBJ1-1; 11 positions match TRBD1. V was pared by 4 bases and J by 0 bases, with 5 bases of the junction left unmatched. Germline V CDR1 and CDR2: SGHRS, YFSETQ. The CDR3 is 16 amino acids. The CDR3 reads CASSGGQGAVNTEAFF. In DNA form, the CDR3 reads TGCGCCAGCAGCGGAGGACAGGGGGCGGTGAACACTGAAGCTTTCTTT.

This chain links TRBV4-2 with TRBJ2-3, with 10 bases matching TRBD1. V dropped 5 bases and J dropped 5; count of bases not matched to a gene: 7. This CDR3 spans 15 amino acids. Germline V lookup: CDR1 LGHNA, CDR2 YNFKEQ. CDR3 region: CASSYGTGDVDTQYF. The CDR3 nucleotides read TGTGCCAGCAGCTACGGGACAGGGGATGTAGATACGCAGTATTTT.

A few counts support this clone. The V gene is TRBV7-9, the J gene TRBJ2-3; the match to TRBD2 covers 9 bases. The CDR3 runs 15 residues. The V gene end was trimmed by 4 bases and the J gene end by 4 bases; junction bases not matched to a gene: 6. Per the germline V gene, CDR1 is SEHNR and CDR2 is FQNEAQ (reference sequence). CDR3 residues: CASSSEGGGADTQYF. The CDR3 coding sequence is TGTGCCAGCAGCTCCGAGGGCGGGGGGGCAGATACGCAGTATTTT.

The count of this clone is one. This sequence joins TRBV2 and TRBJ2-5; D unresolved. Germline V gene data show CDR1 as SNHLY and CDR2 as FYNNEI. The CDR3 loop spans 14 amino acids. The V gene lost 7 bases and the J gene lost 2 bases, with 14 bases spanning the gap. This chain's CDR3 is CASTSPNEQETQYF. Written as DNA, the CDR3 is TGTGCCAGCACCAGTCCCAACGAACAAGAGACCCAGTACTTC.